This is a list of T cell receptor beta chains from one sample in a study of blood T cells in healthy people across ages. TCRdb reanalysed the 5' RACE reads using MiXCR and keeps one entry per CDR3 protein. The table lists about 970,000 distinct CDR3 sequences, roughly half of them singletons. The sequenced sample was blood. These receptors all come from a woman in her fifties or sixties in good health. Each CDR3 is given with its conserved first and last residue. D genes are given only for firm matches. Rows may omit the clone size; those that give it use once, few, many or a size class.

J gene,CDR3 length,D gene,clone size,V gene,CDR3 protein,CDR3 DNA
TRBJ2-5,14,NA,few,TRBV4-2,CASSQDPLLETQYF,TGTGCCAGCAGCCAAGATCCTCTTCTGGAGACCCAGTACTTC
TRBJ2-3,14,TRBD2,NA,TRBV11-1,CASSKLAGADTQYF,TGTGCCAGCAGCAAACTAGCGGGGGCAGATACGCAGTATTTT
TRBJ2-7,15,NA,NA,TRBV30,CAWSVGPGRIYEQYF,TGTGCCTGGAGTGTAGGACCGGGACGGATCTACGAGCAGTACTTC
TRBJ2-7,15,NA,NA,TRBV12-3/TRBV12-4,CASSFGSSSYNEQYF,TGTGCCAGCAGTTTTGGGTCAAGCTCCTACAATGAGCAGTACTTC
TRBJ1-5,16,NA,NA,TRBV20-1,CSARVRFRTDNQPQHF,TGCAGTGCTAGAGTAAGATTTAGGACAGATAATCAGCCCCAGCATTTT
TRBJ1-1,14,NA,NA,TRBV21-1,CASSPEGAGSGAFF,TGTGCCAGCAGCCCAGAGGGGGCAGGGAGCGGAGCTTTCTTT
TRBJ2-1,14,TRBD2,NA,TRBV20-1,CSASRTSGCNEQFF,TGCAGTGCTTCCCGAACTAGCGGTTGCAATGAGCAGTTCTTC
TRBJ2-4,16,NA,NA,TRBV27,CASSLLPGQSKNIQYF,TGTGCCAGCAGTTTACTCCCCGGACAATCCAAAAACATTCAGTACTTC
TRBJ2-1,13,NA,NA,TRBV7-9,CASRRELSNEQFF,TGTGCCAGCAGGAGAGAATTGAGCAATGAGCAGTTCTTC
TRBJ1-2,13,TRBD1,NA,TRBV27,CASRGTGYGGYTF,TGTGCCAGCAGAGGGACAGGGTACGGTGGCTACACCTTC
TRBJ2-1,12,NA,NA,TRBV30,CAWSYQTEEQFF,TGTGCCTGGAGTTATCAGACTGAGGAGCAGTTCTTC
TRBJ2-3,14,TRBD2,NA,TRBV5-1,CASYTSGSTDTQYF,TGCGCCAGCTATACTAGCGGGAGCACAGATACGCAGTATTTT
TRBJ2-3,14,TRBD2,NA,TRBV12-3/TRBV12-4,CASSRRLASDTQYF,TGTGCCAGCAGTCGGCGACTAGCTTCAGATACGCAGTATTTT
TRBJ2-1,15,TRBD2,NA,TRBV9,CASSATSGSWYEQFF,TGTGCCAGCAGCGCTACTAGCGGGAGCTGGTATGAGCAGTTCTTC
TRBJ2-1,16,NA,NA,TRBV27,CASSWGWGEHSNEQFF,TGTGCCAGCAGCTGGGGGTGGGGGGAGCACAGCAATGAGCAGTTCTTC
TRBJ1-1,15,NA,NA,TRBV7-8,CASSFHGTGGTEAFF,TGTGCCAGCAGCTTCCATGGGACGGGGGGCACTGAAGCTTTCTTT
TRBJ2-5,13,TRBD2,few,TRBV7-2,CASRRTSGETQYF,TGTGCCAGCAGACGGACTAGCGGGGAGACCCAGTACTTC
TRBJ2-5,13,NA,NA,TRBV20-1,CSASRDIQETQYF,TGCAGTGCTAGTCGGGACATCCAAGAGACCCAGTACTTC
TRBJ2-1,15,TRBD1,NA,TRBV28,CASSFPDRRWDEQFF,TGTGCCAGCAGTTTCCCGGACAGGAGGTGGGATGAGCAGTTCTTC
TRBJ2-7,16,TRBD2,NA,TRBV20-1,CSASWREAKFSYEQYF,TGCAGTGCTAGCTGGCGGGAGGCGAAGTTCTCCTACGAGCAGTACTTC
TRBJ1-6,16,NA,NA,TRBV5-1,CASSPGAGHYNSPLHF,TGCGCCAGCAGCCCAGGAGCAGGACACTATAATTCACCCCTCCACTTT
TRBJ2-3,12,TRBD1,NA,TRBV28,CASRTGRDTQYF,TGTGCCAGCCGGACAGGGCGAGATACGCAGTATTTT